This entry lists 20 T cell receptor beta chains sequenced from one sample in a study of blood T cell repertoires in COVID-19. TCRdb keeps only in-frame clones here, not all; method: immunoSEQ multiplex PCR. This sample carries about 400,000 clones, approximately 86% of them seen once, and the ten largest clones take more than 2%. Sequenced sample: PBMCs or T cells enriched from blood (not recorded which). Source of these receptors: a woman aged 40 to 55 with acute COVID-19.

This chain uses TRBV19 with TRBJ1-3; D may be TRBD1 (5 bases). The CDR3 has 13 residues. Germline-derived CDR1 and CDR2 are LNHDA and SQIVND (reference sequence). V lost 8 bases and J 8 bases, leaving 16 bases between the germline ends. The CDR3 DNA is TGTGCCAGTCGACCCAGCGCAGGGCACACCATATATTTT. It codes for CASRPSAGHTIYF. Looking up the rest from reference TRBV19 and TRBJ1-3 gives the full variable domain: DGGITQSPKYLFRKEGQNVTLSCEQNLNHDAMYWYRQDPGQGLRLIYYSQIVNDFQKGDIAEGYSVSREKKESFPLTVTSAQKNPTAFYLCASRPSAGHTIYFGEGSWLTVV.

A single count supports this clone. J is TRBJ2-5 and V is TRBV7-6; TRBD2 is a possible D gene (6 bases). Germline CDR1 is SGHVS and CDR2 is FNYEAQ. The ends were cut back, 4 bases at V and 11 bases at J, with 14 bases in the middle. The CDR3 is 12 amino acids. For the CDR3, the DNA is TGTGCCAGCAGCTGGACGGGGAGGACGCAGTACTTC. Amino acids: CASSWTGRTQYF. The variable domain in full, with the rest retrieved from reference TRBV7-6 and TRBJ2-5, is GAGVSQSPRYKVTKRGQDVALRCDPISGHVSLYWYRQALGQGPEFLTYFNYEAQQDKSGLPNDRFSAERPEGSISTLTIQRTEQRDSAMYRCASSWTGRTQYFGPGTRLLVL.

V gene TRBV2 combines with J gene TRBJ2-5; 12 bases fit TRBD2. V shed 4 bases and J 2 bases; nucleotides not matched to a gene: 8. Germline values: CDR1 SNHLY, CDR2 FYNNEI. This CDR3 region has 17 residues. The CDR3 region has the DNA TGTGCCAGCAGTGGGCTGACTAGCGGGAGCCTACAAGAGACCCAGTACTTC. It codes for CASSGLTSGSLQETQYF.

This CDR3 reads CASSLAGFEKLFF. For the CDR3, the DNA is TGTGCCAGCAGCTTGGCGGGGTTTGAAAAACTGTTTTTT. This rearrangement joins TRBV5-5 to TRBJ1-4; the D is unclear. V was pared by 0 bases and J by 7 bases, with 7 bases between. The CDR3 is 13 residues long. Germline V gene sequence: CDR1 SGHKS, CDR2 YYEKEE (reference sequence).

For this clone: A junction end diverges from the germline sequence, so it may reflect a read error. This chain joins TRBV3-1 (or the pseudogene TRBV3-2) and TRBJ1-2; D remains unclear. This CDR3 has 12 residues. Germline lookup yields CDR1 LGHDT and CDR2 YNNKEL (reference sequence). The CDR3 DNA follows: TGTGCCAGCAGGCAAGACTTCCATGGCTACACCTTC. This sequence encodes CASRQDFHGYTF.

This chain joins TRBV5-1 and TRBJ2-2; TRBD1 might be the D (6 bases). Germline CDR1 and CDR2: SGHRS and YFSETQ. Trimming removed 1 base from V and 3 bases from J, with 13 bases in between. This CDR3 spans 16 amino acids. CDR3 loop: CASSLYAGDHTGELFF. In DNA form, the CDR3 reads TGCGCCAGCAGCTTGTATGCAGGGGACCACACCGGGGAGCTGTTTTTT.

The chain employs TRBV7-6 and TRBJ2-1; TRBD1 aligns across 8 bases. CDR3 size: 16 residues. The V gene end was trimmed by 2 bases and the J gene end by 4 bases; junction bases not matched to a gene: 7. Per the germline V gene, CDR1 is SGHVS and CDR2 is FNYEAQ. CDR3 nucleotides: TGTGCCAGCAGCTTATTTAGCCAGGGGGCGTACAATGAGCAGTTCTTC. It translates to CASSLFSQGAYNEQFF.

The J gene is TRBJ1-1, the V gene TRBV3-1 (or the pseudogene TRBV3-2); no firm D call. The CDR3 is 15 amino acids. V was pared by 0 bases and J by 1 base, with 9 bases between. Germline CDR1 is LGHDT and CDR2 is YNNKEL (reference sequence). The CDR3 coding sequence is TGTGCCAGCAGCCAAGAATCCCGGGGGAACACTGAAGCTTTCTTT. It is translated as CASSQESRGNTEAFF.

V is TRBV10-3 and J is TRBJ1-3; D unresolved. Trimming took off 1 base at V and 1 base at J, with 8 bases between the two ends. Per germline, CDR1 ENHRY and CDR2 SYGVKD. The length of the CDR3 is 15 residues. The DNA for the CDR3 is TGTGCCATCAGTGAGTGGGAGGGTTCTGGAAACACCATATATTTT. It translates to CAISEWEGSGNTIYF.

The CDR3, as DNA: TGTGCCAGCAGCTTCGACGGGGGGTTCTATGGCTACACCTTC. Translated, it gives CASSFDGGFYGYTF. The V call is TRBV7-8, the J call TRBJ1-2, with a possible D match to TRBD1 (5 bases). The germline V gene has CDR1 SGHVS and CDR2 FQNEAQ. The CDR3 extends over 14 amino acids. The V end lost 3 bases, the J end lost 4 bases, and 12 bases lay between the germline ends. The whole variable domain, remainder taken from reference TRBV7-8 and TRBJ1-2, is GAGVSQSPRYKVAKRGQDVALRCDPISGHVSLFWYQQALGQGPEFLTYFQNEAQLDKSGLPSDRFFAERPEGSVSTLKIQRTQQEDSAVYLCASSFDGGFYGYTFGSGTRLTVV.

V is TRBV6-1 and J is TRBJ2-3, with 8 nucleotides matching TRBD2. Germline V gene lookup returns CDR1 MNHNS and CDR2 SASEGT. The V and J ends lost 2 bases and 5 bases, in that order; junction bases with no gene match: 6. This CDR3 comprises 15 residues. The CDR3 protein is CASSELAGGQDTQYF. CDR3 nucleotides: TGTGCCAGCAGTGAACTCGCGGGGGGCCAAGATACGCAGTATTTT.

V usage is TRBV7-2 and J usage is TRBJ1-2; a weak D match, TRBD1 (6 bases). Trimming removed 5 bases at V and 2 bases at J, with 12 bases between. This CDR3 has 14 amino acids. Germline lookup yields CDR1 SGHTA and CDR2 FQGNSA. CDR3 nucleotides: TGTGCCAGCAGCCTCGGGACACCCAACTATGGCTACACCTTC. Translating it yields CASSLGTPNYGYTF.

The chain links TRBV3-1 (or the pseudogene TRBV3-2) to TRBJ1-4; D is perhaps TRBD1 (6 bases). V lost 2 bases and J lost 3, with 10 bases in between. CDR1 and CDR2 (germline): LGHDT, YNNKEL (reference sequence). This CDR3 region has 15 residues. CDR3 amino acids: CASSQQGNPNEKLFF. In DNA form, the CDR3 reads TGTGCCAGCAGCCAACAGGGGAACCCTAATGAAAAACTGTTTTTT.

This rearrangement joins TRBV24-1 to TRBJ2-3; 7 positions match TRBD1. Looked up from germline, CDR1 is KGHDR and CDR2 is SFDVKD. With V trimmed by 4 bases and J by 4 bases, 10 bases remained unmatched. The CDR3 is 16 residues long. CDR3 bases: TGTGCCACCAGTGACCCATACCGGACAGGTCCAGATACGCAGTATTTT. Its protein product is CATSDPYRTGPDTQYF.

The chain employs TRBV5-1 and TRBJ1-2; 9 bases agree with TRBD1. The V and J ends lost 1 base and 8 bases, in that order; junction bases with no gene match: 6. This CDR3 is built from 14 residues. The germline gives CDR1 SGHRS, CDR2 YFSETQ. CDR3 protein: CASSLYRGLGGYTF. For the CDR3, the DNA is TGCGCCAGCAGCTTGTACAGGGGGCTCGGCGGCTACACCTTC. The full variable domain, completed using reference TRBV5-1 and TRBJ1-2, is KAGVTQTPRYLIKTRGQQVTLSCSPISGHRSVSWYQQTPGQGLQFLFEYFSETQRNKGNFPGRFSGRQFSNSRSEMNVSTLELGDSALYLCASSLYRGLGGYTFGSGTRLTVV.

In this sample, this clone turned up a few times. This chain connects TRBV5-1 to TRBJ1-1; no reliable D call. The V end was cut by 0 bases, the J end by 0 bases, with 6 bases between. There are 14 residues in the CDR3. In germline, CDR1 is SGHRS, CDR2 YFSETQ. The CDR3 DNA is TGCGCCAGCAGCTTGGCTGTTTTGAACACTGAAGCTTTCTTT. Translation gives CASSLAVLNTEAFF.

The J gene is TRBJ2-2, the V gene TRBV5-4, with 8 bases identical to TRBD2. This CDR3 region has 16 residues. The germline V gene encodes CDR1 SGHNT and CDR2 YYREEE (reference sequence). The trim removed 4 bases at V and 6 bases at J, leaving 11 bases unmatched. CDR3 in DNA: TGTGCCAGCAGCCCCACCGGGGGGGGTATAGCCGGGGAGCTGTTTTTT. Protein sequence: CASSPTGGGIAGELFF.

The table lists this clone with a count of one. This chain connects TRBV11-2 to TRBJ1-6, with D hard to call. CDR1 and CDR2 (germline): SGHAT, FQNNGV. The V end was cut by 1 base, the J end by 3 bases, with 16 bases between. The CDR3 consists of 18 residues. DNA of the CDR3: TGTGCCAGCAGCTTAGTAACGGGGTATGGAGTCTATAATTCACCCCTCCACTTT. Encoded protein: CASSLVTGYGVYNSPLHF.

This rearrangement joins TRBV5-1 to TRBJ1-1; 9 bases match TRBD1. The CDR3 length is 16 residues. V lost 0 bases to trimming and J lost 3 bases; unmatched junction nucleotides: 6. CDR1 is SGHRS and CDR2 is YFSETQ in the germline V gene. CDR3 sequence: CASSLDGTGSDTEAFF. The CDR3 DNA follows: TGCGCCAGCAGCTTGGATGGGACAGGGTCGGACACTGAAGCTTTCTTT.

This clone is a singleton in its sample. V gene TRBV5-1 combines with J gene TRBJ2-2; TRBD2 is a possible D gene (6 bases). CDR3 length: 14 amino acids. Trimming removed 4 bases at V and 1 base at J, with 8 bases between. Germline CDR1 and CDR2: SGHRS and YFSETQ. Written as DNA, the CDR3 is TGCGCCAGCAGCCGGCGGGAGAACACCGGGGAGCTGTTTTTT. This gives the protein CASSRRENTGELFF.